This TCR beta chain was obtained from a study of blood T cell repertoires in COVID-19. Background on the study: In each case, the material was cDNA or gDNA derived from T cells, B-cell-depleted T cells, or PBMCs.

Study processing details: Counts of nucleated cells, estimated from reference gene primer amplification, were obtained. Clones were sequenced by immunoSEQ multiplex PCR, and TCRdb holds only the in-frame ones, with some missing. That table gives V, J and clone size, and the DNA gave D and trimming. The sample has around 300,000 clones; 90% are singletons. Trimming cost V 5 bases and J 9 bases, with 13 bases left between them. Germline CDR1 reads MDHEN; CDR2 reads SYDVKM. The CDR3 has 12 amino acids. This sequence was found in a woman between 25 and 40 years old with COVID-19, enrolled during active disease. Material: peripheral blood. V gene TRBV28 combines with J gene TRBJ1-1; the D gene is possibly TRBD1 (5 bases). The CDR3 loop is CASSETGDQAFF. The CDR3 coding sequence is TGTGCCAGCAGTGAAACAGGAGACCAAGCTTTCTTT.